The 3 T cell receptor beta chains in this list originate from one sample, sequenced in a study of cytomegalovirus exposure and HLA in healthy donors. Using immunoSEQ multiplex PCR, the repertoire was profiled, and TCRdb retains in-frame clones only, with some absent. Found here are 150,000 to 200,000 clones, around 80% of them singletons; the top ten hold 1% to 1.5%. Material: PBMCs. Receptor source: a woman in her thirties in good health and CMV-seronegative.

The J gene is TRBJ2-5, the V gene TRBV5-1, with D maybe TRBD1 (6 bases). V was shortened by 4 bases and J by 1 base, with 14 bases between the two germline ends. The CDR3 runs 15 residues. Germline V gives CDR1 SGHRS, CDR2 YFSETQ. CDR3 region: CASSSTRGSQETQYF. CDR3 sequence (DNA): TGCGCCAGCAGCAGCACCAGGGGATCCCAAGAGACCCAGTACTTC.

The rearrangement joins TRBV2 to TRBJ1-1, with 8 bases aligning to TRBD1. Per the germline V gene, CDR1 is SNHLY and CDR2 is FYNNEI. Losses at the gene ends were 4 bases for V and 0 bases for J; bases not matched to a gene: 4. This CDR3 contains 15 residues. This chain's CDR3 is CASSVQGALNTEAFF. The CDR3, as DNA: TGTGCCAGCAGTGTTCAGGGGGCCTTGAACACTGAAGCTTTCTTT. Full variable domain (rest looked up from reference TRBV2 and TRBJ1-1): EPEVTQTPSHQVTQMGQEVILRCVPISNHLYFYWYRQILGQKVEFLVSFYNNEISEKSEIFDDQFSVERPDGSNFTLKIRSTKLEDSAMYFCASSVQGALNTEAFFGQGTRLTVV.

V usage is TRBV6-1 and J usage is TRBJ1-3; TRBD1 is a possible D gene (5 bases). Germline CDR1 is MNHNS and CDR2 is SASEGT. The CDR3 length is 15 residues. With 5 bases removed from V and 2 bases from J, the gap between germline ends came to 13 bases. DNA of the CDR3: TGTGCCAGCAGTAGGCTAGGGGCGACTGGAAACACCATATATTTT. Translation: CASSRLGATGNTIYF.